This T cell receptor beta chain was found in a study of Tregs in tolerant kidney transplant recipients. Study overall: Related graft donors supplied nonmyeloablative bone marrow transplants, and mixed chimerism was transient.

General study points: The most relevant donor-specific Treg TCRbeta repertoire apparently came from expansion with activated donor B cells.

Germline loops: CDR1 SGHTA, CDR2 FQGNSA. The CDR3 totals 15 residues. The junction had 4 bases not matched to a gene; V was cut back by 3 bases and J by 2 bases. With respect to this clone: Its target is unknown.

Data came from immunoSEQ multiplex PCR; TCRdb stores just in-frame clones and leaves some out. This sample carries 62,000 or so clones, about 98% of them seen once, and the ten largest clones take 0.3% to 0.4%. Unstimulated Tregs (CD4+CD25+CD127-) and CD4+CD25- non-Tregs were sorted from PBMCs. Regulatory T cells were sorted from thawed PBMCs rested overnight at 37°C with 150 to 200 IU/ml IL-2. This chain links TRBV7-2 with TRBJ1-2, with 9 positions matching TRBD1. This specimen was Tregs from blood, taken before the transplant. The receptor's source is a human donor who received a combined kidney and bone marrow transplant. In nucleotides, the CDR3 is TGTGCCAGCAGCTTGGGACAGGGTAAAAACTATGGCTACACCTTC. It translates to CASSLGQGKNYGYTF.